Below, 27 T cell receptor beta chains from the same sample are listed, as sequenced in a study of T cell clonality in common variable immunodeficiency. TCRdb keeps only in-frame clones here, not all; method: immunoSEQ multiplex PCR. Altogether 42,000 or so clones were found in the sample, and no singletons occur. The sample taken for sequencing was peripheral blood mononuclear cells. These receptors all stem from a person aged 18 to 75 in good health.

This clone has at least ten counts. The sequenced part of the CDR3 DNA is TGCGCCAGCAGCTTGGACACGGGGAAATACAATGAG. Amino acids: CASSLDTGKYNE. The whole CDR3 protein is CASSLDTGKYNEQFF. The V gene is TRBV5-1, the J gene TRBJ2-1, with a tentative D call TRBD2 (5 bases). The read gets to within 3 residues of the CDR3 end, and the germline J gene fills in the rest. Germline V lookup: CDR1 SGHRS, CDR2 YFSETQ. The CDR3 covers 15 residues. V was pared by 0 bases and J by 4 bases, with 11 bases between.

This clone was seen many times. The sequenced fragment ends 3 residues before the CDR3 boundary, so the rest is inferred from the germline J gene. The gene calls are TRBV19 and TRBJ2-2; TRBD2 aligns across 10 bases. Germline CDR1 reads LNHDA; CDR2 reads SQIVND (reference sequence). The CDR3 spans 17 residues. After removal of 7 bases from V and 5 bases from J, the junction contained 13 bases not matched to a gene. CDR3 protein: CASMTRGLAGATGELFF. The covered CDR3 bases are TGTGCCAGTATGACCCGGGGGCTAGCGGGAGCGACCGGGGAG. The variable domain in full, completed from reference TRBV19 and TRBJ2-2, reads DGGITQSPKYLFRKEGQNVTLSCEQNLNHDAMYWYRQDPGQGLRLIYYSQIVNDFQKGDIAEGYSVSREKKESFPLTVTSAQKNPTAFYLCASMTRGLAGATGELFFGEGSRLTVL.

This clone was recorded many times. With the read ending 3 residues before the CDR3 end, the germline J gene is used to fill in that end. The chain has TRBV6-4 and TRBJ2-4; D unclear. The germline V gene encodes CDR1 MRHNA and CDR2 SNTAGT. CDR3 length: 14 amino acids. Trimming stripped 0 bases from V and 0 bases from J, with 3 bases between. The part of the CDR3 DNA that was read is TGTGCCAGCAGTGACTCCCTAGCCAAAAACATT. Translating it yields CASSDSLAKNI. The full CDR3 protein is CASSDSLAKNIQYF.

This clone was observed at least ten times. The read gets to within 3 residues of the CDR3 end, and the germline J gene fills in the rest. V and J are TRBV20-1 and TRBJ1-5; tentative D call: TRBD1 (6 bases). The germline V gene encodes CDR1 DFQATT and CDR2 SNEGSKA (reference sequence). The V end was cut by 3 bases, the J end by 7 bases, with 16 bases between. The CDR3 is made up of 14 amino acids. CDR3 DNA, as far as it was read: TGCAGTGCTAGTACGCAACAGGGAGTGCAGCCC. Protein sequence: CSASTQQGVQP. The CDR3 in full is CSASTQQGVQPQHF.

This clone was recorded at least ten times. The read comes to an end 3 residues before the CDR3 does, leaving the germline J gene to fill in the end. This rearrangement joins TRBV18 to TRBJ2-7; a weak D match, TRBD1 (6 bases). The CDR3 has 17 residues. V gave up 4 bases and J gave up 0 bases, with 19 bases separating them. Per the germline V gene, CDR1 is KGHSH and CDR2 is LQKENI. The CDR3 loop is CASSLRVPGQYSYEQYF. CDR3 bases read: TGTGCCAGCTCACTTCGAGTCCCCGGACAGTACTCCTACGAG.

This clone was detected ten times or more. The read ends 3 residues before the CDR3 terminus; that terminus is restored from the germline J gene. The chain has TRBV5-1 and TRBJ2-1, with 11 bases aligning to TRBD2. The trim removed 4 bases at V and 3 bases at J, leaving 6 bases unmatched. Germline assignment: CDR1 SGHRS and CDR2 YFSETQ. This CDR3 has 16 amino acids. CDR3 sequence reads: CASSVGTSGNYNEQFF. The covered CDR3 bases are TGCGCCAGCAGCGTAGGGACTAGCGGAAACTACAATGAG.

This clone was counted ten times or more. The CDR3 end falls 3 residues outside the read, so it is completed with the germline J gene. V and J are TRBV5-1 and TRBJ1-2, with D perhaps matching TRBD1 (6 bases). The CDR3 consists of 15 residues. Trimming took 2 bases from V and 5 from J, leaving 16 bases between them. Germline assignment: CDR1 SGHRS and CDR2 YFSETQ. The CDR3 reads CASSFTGGQGYGYTF. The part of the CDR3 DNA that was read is TGCGCCAGCAGCTTTACGGGGGGACAAGGGTATGGC.

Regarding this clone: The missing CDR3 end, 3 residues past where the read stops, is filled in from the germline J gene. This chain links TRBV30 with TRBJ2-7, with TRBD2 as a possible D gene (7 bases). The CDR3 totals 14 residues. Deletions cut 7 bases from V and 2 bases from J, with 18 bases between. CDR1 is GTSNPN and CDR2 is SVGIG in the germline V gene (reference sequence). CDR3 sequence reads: CAFSRGGMAYEQYF. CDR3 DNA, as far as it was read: TGTGCCTTTAGTAGGGGGGGAATGGCCTACGAG.

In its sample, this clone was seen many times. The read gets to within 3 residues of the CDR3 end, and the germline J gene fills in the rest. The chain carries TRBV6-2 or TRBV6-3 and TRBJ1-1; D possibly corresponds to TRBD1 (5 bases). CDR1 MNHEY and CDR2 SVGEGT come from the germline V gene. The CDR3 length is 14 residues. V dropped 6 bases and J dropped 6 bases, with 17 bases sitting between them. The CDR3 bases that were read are TGTGCCAGCAGGCCTATAGGGGTCGGCGCTGAA. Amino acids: CASRPIGVGAE. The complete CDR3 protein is CASRPIGVGAEAFF.

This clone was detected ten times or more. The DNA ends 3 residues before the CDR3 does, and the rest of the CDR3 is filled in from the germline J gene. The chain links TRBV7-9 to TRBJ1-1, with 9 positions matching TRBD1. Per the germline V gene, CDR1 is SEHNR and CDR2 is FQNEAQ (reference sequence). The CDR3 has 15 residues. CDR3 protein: CASSSTGTGRGRAFF. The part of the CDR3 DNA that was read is TGTGCCAGCAGCTCGACCGGGACAGGGAGGGGACGG.

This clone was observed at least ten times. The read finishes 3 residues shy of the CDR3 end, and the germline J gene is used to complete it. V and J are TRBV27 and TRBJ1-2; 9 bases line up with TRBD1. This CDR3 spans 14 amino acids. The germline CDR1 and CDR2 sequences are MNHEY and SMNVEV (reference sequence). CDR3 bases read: TGTGCCAGCAGTCCGTGGACAGGGGATGGCGGC. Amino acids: CASSPWTGDGG. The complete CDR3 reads CASSPWTGDGGYTF.

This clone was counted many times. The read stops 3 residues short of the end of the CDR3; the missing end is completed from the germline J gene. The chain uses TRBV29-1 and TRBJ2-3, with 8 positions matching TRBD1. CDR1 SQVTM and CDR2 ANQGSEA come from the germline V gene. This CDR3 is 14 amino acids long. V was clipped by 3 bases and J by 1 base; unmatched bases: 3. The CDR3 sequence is CSVDLGQGTDTQYF. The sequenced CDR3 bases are TGCAGCGTTGATCTGGGACAGGGCACAGATACG.

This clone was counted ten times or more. CDR3 in amino acids: CSARDWTSGEGTQYF. CDR3 DNA (partial): TGCAGTGCTAGGGACTGGACTAGCGGGGAGGGGACC. The chain recombines TRBV20-1 with TRBJ2-5; 12 nucleotides align to TRBD2. The CDR3 end is not reached by the read, which stops 3 residues before it; the germline J gene fills it in. The V gene end was trimmed by 3 bases and the J gene end by 7 bases; junction bases not matched to a gene: 9. This CDR3 has 15 amino acids. The germline V gene has CDR1 DFQATT and CDR2 SNEGSKA (reference sequence).

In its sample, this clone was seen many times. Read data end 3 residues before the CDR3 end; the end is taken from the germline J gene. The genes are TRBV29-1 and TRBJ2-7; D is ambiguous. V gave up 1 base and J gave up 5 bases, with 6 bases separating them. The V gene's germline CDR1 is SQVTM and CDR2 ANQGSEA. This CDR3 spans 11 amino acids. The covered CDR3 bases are TGCAGCGTTGAAGTTAGGGACGAG. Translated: CSVEVRDE. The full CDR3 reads CSVEVRDEQYF.

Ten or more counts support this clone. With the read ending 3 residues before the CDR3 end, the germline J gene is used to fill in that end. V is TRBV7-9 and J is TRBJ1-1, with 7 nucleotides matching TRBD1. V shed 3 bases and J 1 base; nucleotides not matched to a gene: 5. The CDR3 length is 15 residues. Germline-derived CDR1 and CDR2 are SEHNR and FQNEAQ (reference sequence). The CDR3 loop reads CASSFTGTENTEAFF. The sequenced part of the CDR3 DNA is TGTGCCAGCAGCTTCACCGGGACAGAGAACACTGAA.

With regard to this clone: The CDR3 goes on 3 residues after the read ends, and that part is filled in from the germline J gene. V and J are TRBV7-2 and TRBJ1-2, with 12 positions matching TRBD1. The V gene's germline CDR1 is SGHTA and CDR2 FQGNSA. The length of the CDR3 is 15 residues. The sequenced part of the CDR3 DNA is TGTGCCAGCAGCTGGGACAGGGGGCGCACAGATACC. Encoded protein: CASSWDRGRTDT. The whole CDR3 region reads CASSWDRGRTDTYTF.

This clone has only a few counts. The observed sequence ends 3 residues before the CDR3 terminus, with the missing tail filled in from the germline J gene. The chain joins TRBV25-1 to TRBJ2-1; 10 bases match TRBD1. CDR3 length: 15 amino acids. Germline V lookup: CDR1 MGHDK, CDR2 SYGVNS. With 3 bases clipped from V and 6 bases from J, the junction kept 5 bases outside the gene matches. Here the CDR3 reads CASSDMGQGTNEQFF. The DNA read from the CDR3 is TGTGCCAGCAGTGACATGGGACAGGGGACCAATGAG. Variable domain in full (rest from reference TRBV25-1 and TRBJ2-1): EADIYQTPRYLVIGTGKKITLECSQTMGHDKMYWYQQDPGMELHLIHYSYGVNSTEKGDLSSESTVSRIRTEHFPLTLESARPSHTSQYLCASSDMGQGTNEQFFGPGTRLTVL.

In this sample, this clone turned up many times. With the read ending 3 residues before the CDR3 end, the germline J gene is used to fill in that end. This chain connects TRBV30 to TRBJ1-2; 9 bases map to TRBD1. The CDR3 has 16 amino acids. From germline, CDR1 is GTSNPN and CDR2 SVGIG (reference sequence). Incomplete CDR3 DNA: TGTGCTGGACTAAGCTGGGGACAGGGTTCCAACTATGGC. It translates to CAGLSWGQGSNYG. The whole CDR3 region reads CAGLSWGQGSNYGYTF.

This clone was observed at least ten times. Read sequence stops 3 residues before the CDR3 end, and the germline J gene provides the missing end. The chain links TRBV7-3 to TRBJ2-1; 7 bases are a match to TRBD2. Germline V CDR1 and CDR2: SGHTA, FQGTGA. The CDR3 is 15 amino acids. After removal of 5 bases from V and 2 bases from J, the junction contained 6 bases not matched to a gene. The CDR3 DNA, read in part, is TGTGCCAGCAGCGCGACTAGCAGGGCCTACAATGAG. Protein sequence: CASSATSRAYNE. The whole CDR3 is CASSATSRAYNEQFF. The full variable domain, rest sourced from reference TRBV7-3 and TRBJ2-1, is GAGVSQTPSNKVTEKGKYVELRCDPISGHTALYWYRQSLGQGPEFLIYFQGTGAADDSGLPNDRFFAVRPEGSVSTLKIQRTERGDSAVYLCASSATSRAYNEQFFGPGTRLTVL.

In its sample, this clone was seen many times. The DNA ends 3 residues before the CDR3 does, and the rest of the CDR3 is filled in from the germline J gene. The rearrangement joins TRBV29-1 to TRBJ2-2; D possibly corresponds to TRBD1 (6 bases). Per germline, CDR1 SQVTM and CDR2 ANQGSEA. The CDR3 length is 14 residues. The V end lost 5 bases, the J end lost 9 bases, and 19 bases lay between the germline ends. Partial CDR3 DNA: TGCAGCGTTTACCCCCAGGGGACCTCCCGGGAG. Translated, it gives CSVYPQGTSRE. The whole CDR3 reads CSVYPQGTSRELFF.

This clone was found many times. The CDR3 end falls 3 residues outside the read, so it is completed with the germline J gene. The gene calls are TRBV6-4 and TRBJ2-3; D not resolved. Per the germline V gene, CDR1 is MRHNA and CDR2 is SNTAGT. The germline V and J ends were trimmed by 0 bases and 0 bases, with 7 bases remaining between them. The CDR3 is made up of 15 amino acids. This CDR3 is CASSDSSSSTDTQYF. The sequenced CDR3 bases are TGTGCCAGCAGTGACTCGTCTAGTAGCACAGATACG.

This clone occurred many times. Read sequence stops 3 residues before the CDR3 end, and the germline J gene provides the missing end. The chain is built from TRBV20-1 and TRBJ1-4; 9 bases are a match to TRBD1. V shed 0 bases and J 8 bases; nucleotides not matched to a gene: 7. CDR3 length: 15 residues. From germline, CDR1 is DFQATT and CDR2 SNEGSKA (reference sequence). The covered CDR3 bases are TGCAGTGCTAGAGATGCCCTACAGGGGGCGGAAAAA. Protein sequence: CSARDALQGAEK. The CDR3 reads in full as CSARDALQGAEKLFF.

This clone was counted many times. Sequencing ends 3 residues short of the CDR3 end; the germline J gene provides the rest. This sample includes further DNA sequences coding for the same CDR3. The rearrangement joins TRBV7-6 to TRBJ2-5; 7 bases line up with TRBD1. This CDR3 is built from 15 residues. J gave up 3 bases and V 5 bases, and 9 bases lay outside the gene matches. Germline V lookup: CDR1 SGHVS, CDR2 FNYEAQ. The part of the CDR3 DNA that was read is TGTGCCAGCAGCCGCGACAGGGACGGAAAAGAGACC. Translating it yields CASSRDRDGKET. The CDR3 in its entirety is CASSRDRDGKETQYF.

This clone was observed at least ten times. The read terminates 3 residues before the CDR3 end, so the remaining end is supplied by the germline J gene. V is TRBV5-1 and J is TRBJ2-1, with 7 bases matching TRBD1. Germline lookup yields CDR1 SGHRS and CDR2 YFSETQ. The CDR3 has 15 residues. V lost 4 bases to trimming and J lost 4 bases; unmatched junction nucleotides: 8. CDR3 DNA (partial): TGCGCCAGCAGCACCATGACAGGGAAATACAATGAG. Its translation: CASSTMTGKYNE. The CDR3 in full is CASSTMTGKYNEQFF.

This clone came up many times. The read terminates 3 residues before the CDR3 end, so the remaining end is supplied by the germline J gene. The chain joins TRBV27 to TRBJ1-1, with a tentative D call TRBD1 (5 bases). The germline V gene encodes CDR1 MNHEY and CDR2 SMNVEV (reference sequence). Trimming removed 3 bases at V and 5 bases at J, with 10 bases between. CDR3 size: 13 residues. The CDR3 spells CASSLAGRTEAFF. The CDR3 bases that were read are TGTGCCAGCAGTTTGGCAGGGCGTACTGAA.

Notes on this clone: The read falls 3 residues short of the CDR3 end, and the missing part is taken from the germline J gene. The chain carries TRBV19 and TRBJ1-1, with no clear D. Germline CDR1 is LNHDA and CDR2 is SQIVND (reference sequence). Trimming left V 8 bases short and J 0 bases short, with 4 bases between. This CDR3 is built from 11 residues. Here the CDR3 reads CASLLNTEAFF. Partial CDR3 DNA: TGTGCCAGTCTTTTGAACACTGAA.

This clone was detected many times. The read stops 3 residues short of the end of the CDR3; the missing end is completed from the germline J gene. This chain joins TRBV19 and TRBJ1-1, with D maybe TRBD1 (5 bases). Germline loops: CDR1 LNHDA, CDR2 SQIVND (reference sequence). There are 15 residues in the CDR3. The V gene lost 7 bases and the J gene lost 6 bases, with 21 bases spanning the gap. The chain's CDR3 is CASIGVTKGFAEAFF. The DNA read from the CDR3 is TGTGCCAGTATAGGGGTTACTAAGGGGTTCGCTGAA.